A single sample gave rise to the 3 T cell receptor beta chains below, sequenced in a study of blood T cell repertoires in COVID-19. Sequencing used immunoSEQ multiplex PCR; TCRdb keeps in-frame clones, though not all of them. This repertoire shows about 87,000 clones, about 85% found once; its top ten account for roughly 3.2%. Input material: peripheral blood. The origin of the receptors is a woman of 80 years or more with COVID-19, enrolled during active disease.

CDR3 region: CASSVGAGEYQETQYF. DNA for the CDR3: TGTGCCAGCAGCGTAGGGGCGGGAGAGTACCAAGAGACCCAGTACTTC. The chain employs TRBV9 and TRBJ2-5, with TRBD2 matching over 7 bases. The CDR3 loop spans 16 amino acids. With V trimmed by 0 bases and J by 0 bases, 5 bases remained unmatched. Germline assignment: CDR1 SGDLS and CDR2 YYNGEE.

The chain couples TRBV27 to TRBJ1-6; no clear D gene. Trimming took off 0 bases at V and 7 bases at J, with 10 bases between the two ends. This CDR3 region has 15 residues. The V gene's germline CDR1 is MNHEY and CDR2 SMNVEV (reference sequence). CDR3 coding DNA: TGTGCCAGCAGTTTATCACCGGCAGGAAATTCACCCCTCCACTTT. Its protein is CASSLSPAGNSPLHF.

This rearrangement joins TRBV4-1 to TRBJ2-4; 13 bases fit TRBD2. CDR1 is MGHRA and CDR2 is YSYEKL in the germline V gene. Losses at the gene ends were 0 bases for V and 9 bases for J; bases not matched to a gene: 17. This CDR3 is built from 20 residues. CDR3 amino acids: CASSQDHPGGLAGVEGIQYF. The CDR3 DNA is TGCGCCAGCAGCCAAGATCACCCCGGAGGACTAGCGGGAGTGGAGGGCATTCAGTACTTC.